Given below is one TCR beta chain in context. Its antigen remains undetermined. Within one base of it there is no much larger clone, and no base qualities were kept. The CDR3 regions of human TCRbeta chains were analyzed by immunosequencing. The authors' pipeline ran thus. TCRs in the repertoires were compared against a reference library of SARS-CoV-2-specific TCRs that had been generated with the MIRA antigen-specificity platform. Breadth meant the fraction of unique TCRs that were SARS-CoV-2-associated, whereas depth meant the fraction of total T cells that were SARS-CoV-2-associated. Using the MIRA data, each spike-specific TCR was assigned both to the spike region to which the TCR was reactive and to a CD4 or CD8 class. Log10-transformed breadth and depth values were compared by one-way ANOVA with Sidak's multiple comparisons tests. TCRdb stores this immuneACCESS table with in-frame sequences only. Part of the clones is absent; in the studies checked, under half of the shortfall reflects unresolved V genes, and no reason is known for the rest. V, J and clone size are those of that table, while D and trimming were read from the DNA. The sample table lists around 140,000 clones, roughly 92% of them with a count of one. The ten largest clonotypes hold 1.5% to 2% of the sample.

The sample originates from a study of T cell responses to AZD1222 COVID-19 vaccine (dated by TCRdb to the early 2020s). With respect to the entire study: AZD1222 recipients with second doses at about 4 weeks or about 12 weeks were pooled, because spike-specific TCR depth and breadth did not differ between schedules. TCR sequencing covered over 230 trial participants: approximately 200 given two doses of AZD1222 and 26 given two doses of MenACWY control vaccine. Trial participants were enrolled by age into 18-55, 56-69 and 70-plus year subgroups, with roughly 150, 30 and 60 TCR-sequenced participants respectively.

The germline V gene yields SGHRS for CDR1 and YFSETQ for CDR2. The cysteine opens and the phenylalanine closes a CDR3 of 16 amino acids. The read is trimmed to its CDR3 DNA, 48 bases read in frame from base 1. The trim is 3 bases for V and 6 bases for J, with a gap of 21 bases between the germline ends. Broader findings and caveats from the paper: Conclusions about previously exposed vaccinees were limited because only a handful of AZD1222 recipients were SARS-CoV-2 seropositive at baseline. The whole spike protein was spanned by vaccine-associated CD4 TCRs, and dominant responses were seen in regions 160-218 and 743-854. No day 14 peak-response samples were available, so repertoires were characterized only after the peak T cell response. Reportedly, almost half of the unique spike-specific TCRs recognized epitopes lying outside the regions that are mutated in the B.1.351 and B.1.1.7 variants. A significant rise in spike-specific TCR breadth and depth was observed after two AZD1222 doses relative to day 0 and relative to MenACWY recipients. Participants were mostly white British and included more females than males, and it was suggested by the authors that clonal diversity may have been underestimated. In the small 56-69-year group, the increase in depth fell short of significance, most likely because of low power.

Explained via the paper, the time point label denotes: baseline before first vaccination. Vaccinee samples were obtained from the UK trials COV001 and COV002, which included a single-blind randomized controlled phase 2/3 trial of AZD1222 (ChAdOx1 nCoV-19) in healthy adults. Trial participant PBMC samples were collected at day 0 and day 28 after the second dose for TCRbeta chain sequencing. The sequence came from an adult in good health. Sequenced here: peripheral blood, sampled on day 0 of AZD1222 vaccination. The sequence links TRBV5-1 to TRBJ1-1; TRBD1 might be the D gene, on 5 matching bases. Read as DNA, the sequence is TGCGCCAGCAGCTCCCTCCGGGGCTTTAAGGGAGCTGAAGCTTTCTTT. It encodes CASSSLRGFKGAEAFF.